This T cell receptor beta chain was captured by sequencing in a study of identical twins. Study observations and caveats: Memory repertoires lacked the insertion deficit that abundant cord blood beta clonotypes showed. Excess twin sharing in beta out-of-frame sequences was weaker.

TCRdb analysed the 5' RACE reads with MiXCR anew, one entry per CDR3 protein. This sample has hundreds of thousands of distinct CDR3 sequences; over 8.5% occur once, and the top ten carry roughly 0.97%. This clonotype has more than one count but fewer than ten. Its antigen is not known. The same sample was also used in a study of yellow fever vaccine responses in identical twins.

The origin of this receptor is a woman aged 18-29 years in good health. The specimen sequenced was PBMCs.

This CDR3 is CASSIRGSSYEQYF. The CDR3 DNA follows: TGTGCCAGTAGTATAAGGGGGAGCTCCTACGAGCAGTACTTC. The chain recombines TRBV19 with TRBJ2-7; tentative D call: TRBD1 (6 bases). Trimming removed 2 bases from V and 0 bases from J, with 8 bases in between. CDR3 length equals 14 residues. CDR1 is LNHDA and CDR2 is SQIVND in the germline V gene (reference sequence).